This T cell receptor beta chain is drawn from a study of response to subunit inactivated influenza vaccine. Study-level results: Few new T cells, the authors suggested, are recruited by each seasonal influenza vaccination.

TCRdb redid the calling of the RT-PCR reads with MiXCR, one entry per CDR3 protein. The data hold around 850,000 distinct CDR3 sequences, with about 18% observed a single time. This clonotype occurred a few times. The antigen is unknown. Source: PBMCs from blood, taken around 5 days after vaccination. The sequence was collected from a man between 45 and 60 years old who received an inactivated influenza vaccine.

The CDR3 DNA sequence: TGCAGTGCTAGAGACGGGACGGGTCACCAAGAGACCCAGTACTTC. This translates into CSARDGTGHQETQYF. The chain is built from TRBV20-1 and TRBJ2-5; D assignment may be TRBD1 or TRBD2 (5 bases each). Germline CDR1 reads DFQATT; CDR2 reads SNEGSKA (reference sequence). The CDR3 is 15 amino acids. V dropped 0 bases and J dropped 0 bases, with 11 bases sitting between them.